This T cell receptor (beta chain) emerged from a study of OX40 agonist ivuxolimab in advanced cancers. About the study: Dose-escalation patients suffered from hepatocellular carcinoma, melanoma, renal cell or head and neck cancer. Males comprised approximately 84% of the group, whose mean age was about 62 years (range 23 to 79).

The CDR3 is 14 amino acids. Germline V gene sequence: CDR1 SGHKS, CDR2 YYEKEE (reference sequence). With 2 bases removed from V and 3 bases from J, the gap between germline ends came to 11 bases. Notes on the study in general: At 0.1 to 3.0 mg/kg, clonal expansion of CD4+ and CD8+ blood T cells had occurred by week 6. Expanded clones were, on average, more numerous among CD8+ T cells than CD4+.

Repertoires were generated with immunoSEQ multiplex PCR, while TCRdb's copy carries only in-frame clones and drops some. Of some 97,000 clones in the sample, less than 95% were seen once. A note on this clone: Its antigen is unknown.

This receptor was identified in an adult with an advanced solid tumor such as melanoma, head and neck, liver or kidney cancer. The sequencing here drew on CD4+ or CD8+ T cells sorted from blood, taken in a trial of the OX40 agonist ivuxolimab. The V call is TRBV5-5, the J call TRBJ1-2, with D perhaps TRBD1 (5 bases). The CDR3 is CASSLDREYYGYTF. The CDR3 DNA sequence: TGTGCCAGCAGCTTAGACAGAGAGTACTATGGCTACACCTTC.